This T cell receptor beta chain was captured by sequencing in a study of PD-L1 blockade in urothelial cancer. Looking at the study overall: At 6 weeks and at 3 weeks (second dose) after treatment start, blood was analyzed. A median around 140,000 T cells were found in blood samples.

Time point defined: pretreatment peripheral blood. Clones were sequenced by immunoSEQ multiplex PCR, and TCRdb holds only the in-frame ones, with some missing. The profile covers tens of thousands of clones, with 90% appearing a single time and 1.5% to 2% taken by the ten largest. Germline V gene sequence: CDR1 SGHTA, CDR2 FQGTGA. V lost 5 bases and J lost 9; bases outside the gene matches: 11. This CDR3 has 15 amino acids. This clonotype originated in a man aged 55 to 70 with urothelial cancer. The sample consisted of PBMCs, taken around atezolizumab (anti-PD-L1) treatment. V and J are TRBV7-3 and TRBJ2-1; TRBD2 aligns across 9 bases. CDR3 DNA sequence: TGTGCCAGCAGCCCGTCAGGCTCGCGGGGGGGTGAGCAGTTCTTC. This gives the protein CASSPSGSRGGEQFF.